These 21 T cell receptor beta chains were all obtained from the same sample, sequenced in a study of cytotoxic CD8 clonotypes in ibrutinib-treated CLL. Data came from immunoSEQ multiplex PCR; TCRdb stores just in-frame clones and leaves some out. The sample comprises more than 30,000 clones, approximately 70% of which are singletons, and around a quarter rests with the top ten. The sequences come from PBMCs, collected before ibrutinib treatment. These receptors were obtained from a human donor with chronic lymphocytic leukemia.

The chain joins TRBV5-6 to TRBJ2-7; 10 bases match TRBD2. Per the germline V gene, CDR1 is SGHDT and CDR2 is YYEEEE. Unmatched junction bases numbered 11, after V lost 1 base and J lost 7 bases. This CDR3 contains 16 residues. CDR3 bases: TGTGCCAGCAGCTTGAGGGCCAGCGGGAGGGGAGAAGAGCAGTACTTC. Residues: CASSLRASGRGEEQYF.

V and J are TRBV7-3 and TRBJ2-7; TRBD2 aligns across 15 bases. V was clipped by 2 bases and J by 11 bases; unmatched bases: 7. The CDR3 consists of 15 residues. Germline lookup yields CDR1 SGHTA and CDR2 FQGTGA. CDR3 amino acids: CASSLQTGTSGRKYF. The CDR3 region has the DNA TGTGCCAGCAGCTTACAAACCGGGACTAGCGGGAGGAAGTACTTC. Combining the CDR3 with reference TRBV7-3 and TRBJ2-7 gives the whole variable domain GAGVSQTPSNKVTEKGKYVELRCDPISGHTALYWYRQSLGQGPEFLIYFQGTGAADDSGLPNDRFFAVRPEGSVSTLKIQRTERGDSAVYLCASSLQTGTSGRKYFGPGTRLTVT.

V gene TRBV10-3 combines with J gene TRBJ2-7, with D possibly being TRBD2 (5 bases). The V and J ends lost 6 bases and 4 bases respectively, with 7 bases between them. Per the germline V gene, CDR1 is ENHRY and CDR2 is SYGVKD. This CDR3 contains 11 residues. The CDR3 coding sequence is TGTGCCATCAGGGAGGCATACGAGCAGTACTTC. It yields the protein CAIREAYEQYF.

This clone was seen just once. In nucleotides, the CDR3 is TGTGCCAGTAACACGTACGGGACAGGGGGAAAGGGGACCCAGTACTTC. This translates into CASNTYGTGGKGTQYF. V usage is TRBV19 and J usage is TRBJ2-5; TRBD1 matches 11 bases. CDR1 is LNHDA, CDR2 SQIVND, per germline (reference sequence). J gave up 7 bases and V 7 bases, and 14 bases lay outside the gene matches. The CDR3 is made up of 16 amino acids. The full variable domain, completed using reference TRBV19 and TRBJ2-5, is DGGITQSPKYLFRKEGQNVTLSCEQNLNHDAMYWYRQDPGQGLRLIYYSQIVNDFQKGDIAEGYSVSREKKESFPLTVTSAQKNPTAFYLCASNTYGTGGKGTQYFGPGTRLLVL.

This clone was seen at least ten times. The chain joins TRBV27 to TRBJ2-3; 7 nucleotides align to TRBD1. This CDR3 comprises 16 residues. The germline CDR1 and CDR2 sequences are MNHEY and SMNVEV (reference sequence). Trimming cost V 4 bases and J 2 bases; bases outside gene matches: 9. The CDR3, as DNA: TGTGCCAGCAGTTCAGCCTACAGGGGAACCACAGATACGCAGTATTTT. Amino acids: CASSSAYRGTTDTQYF.

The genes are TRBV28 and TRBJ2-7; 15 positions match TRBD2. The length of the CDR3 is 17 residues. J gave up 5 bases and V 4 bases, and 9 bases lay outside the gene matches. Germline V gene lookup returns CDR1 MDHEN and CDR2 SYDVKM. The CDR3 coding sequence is TGTGCCAGCAGTTCTTCCGGACTAGCGGGAGGGGAAAACGAGCAGTACTTC. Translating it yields CASSSSGLAGGENEQYF.

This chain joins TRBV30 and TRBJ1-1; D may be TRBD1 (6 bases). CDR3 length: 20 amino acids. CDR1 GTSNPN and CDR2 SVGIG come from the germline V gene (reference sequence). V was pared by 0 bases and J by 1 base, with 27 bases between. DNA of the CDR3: TGTGCCTGGAGTGTACCCCAGGCGCAGGGGAGGGTGGGGAGGAACACTGAAGCTTTCTTT. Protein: CAWSVPQAQGRVGRNTEAFF.

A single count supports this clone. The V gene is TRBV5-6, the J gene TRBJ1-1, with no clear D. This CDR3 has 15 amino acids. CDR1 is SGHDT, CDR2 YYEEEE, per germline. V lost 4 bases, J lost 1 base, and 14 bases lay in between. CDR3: CASSPGLLANTEAFF. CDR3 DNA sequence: TGTGCCAGCAGCCCAGGCCTCCTGGCGAACACTGAAGCTTTCTTT.

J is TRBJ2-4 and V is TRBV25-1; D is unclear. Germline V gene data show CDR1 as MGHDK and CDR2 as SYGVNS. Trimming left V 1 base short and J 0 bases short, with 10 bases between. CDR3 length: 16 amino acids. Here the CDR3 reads CASSESVTGAKNIQYF. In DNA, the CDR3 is TGTGCCAGCAGTGAATCGGTCACGGGAGCCAAAAACATTCAGTACTTC.

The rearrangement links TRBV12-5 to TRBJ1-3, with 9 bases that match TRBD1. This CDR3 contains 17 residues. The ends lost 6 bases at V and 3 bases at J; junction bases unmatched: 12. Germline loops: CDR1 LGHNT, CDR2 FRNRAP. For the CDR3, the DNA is TGTGCTAGTGGGCGTGCGATACAGGGGGCTCGTGGAAACACCATATATTTT. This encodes CASGRAIQGARGNTIYF. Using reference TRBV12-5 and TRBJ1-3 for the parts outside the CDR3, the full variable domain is DARVTQTPRHKVTEMGQEVTMRCQPILGHNTVFWYRQTMMQGLELLAYFRNRAPLDDSGMPKDRFSAEMPDATLATLKIQPSEPRDSAVYFCASGRAIQGARGNTIYFGEGSWLTVV.

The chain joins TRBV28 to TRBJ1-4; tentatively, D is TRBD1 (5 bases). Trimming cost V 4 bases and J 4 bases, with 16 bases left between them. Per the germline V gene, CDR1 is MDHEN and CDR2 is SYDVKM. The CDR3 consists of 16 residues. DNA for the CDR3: TGTGCCAGCAGTTCATCTCAGGGAGCACATAATGAAAAACTGTTTTTT. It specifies CASSSSQGAHNEKLFF. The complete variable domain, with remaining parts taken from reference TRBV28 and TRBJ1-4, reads DVKVTQSSRYLVKRTGEKVFLECVQDMDHENMFWYRQDPGLGLRLIYFSYDVKMKEKGDIPEGYSVSREKKERFSLILESASTNQTSMYLCASSSSQGAHNEKLFFGSGTQLSVL.

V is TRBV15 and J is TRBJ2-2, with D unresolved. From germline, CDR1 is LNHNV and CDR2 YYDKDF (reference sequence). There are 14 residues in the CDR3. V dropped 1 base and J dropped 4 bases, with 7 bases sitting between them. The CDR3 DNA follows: TGTGCCACCAGCAGAGCTACAGTCACCGGGGAGCTGTTTTTT. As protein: CATSRATVTGELFF.

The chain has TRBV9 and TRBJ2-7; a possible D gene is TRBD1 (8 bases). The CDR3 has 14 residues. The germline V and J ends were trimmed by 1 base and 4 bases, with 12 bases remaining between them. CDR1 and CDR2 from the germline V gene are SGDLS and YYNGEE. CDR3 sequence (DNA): TGTGCCAGCAGCGTAACAGGGGGAGGGTACGAGCAGTACTTC. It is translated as CASSVTGGGYEQYF.

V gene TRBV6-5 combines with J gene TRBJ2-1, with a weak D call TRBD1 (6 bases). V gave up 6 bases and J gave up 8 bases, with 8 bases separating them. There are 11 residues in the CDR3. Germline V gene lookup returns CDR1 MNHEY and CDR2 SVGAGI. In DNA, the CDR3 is TGTGCCAGCAGACAGGGCGATGAGCAGTTCTTC. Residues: CASRQGDEQFF.

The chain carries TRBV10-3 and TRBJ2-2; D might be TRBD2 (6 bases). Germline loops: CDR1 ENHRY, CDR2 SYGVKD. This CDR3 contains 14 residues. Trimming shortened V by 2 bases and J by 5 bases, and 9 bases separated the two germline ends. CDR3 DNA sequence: TGTGCCATCAGTGAGGCGGGGAGGACCGGGGAGCTGTTTTTT. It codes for CAISEAGRTGELFF.

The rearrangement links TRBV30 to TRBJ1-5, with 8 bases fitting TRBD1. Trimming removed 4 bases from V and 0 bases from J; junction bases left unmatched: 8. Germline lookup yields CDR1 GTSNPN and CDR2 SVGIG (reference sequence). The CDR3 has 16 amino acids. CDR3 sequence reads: CAWNPRGRFSNQPQHF. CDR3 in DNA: TGTGCCTGGAACCCCAGGGGGCGTTTTAGCAATCAGCCCCAGCATTTT. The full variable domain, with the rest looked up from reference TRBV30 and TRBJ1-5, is SQTIHQWPATLVQPVGSPLSLECTVEGTSNPNLYWYRQAAGRGLQLLFYSVGIGQISSEVPQNLSASRPQDRQFILSSKKLLLSDSGFYLCAWNPRGRFSNQPQHFGDGTRLSIL.

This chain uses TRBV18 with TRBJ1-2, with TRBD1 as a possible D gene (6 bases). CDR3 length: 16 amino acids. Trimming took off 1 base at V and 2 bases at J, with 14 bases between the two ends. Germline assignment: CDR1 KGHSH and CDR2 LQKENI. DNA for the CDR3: TGTGCCAGCTCACCACGGGACATTGCCTCAAACTATGGCTACACCTTC. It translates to CASSPRDIASNYGYTF.

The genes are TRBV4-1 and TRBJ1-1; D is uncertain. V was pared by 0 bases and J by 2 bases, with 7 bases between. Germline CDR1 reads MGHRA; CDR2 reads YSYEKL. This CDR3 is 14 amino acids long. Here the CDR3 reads CASSQDRSNTEAFF. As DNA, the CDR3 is TGCGCCAGCAGCCAAGATAGATCCAACACTGAAGCTTTCTTT.

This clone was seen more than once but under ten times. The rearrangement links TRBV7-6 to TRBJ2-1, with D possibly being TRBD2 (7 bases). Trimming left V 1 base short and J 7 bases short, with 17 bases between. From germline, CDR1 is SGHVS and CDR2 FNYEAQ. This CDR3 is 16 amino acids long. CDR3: CASSLVARGAGNEQFF. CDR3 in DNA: TGTGCCAGCAGCTTAGTTGCCCGGGGGGCGGGGAATGAGCAGTTCTTC.

DNA of the CDR3: TGCAGCGTTGGCCCTGGGGAGACCCAGTACTTC. Residues: CSVGPGETQYF. The chain combines TRBV29-1 with TRBJ2-5; D gene uncertain. Trimming took off 4 bases at V and 5 bases at J, with 8 bases between the two ends. The CDR3 loop spans 11 amino acids. In germline, CDR1 is SQVTM, CDR2 ANQGSEA.

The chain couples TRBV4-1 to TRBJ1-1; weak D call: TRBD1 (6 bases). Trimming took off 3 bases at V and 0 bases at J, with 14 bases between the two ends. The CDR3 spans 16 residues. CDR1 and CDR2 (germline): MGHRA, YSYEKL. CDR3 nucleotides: TGCGCCAGCAGCCACGGAAGGGGGTGGATGAACACTGAAGCTTTCTTT. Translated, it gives CASSHGRGWMNTEAFF.